This T cell receptor beta chain was captured in a study of cytotoxic CD8 clonotypes in ibrutinib-treated CLL. Study as a whole: Response samples were drawn at a median of approximately 11 months of treatment, range 6 to 36. The study's findings and limits: Upon ibrutinib response clonality rose, and upon progression it fell back toward baseline. Under treatment, the uncommon public clonotypes either contracted or remained stable. Investigators sampled sustained-remission and progressing patients at differing times.

Worth noting for this clone: No antigen is known for it.

Clones were read by immunoSEQ multiplex PCR, and TCRdb kept only the in-frame ones, dropping some. The data contain approximately 60,000 clones, roughly 50% of them seen just once; the ten biggest clones take up roughly 22%. Germline CDR1 is MGHRA and CDR2 is YSYEKL. V dropped 1 base and J dropped 3 bases, with 9 bases sitting between them. The CDR3 runs to 14 residues. The genes are TRBV4-1 and TRBJ1-2; D remains ambiguous. The sample was PBMCs, taken after 24 months of ibrutinib treatment. This TCR came from a human donor with chronic lymphocytic leukemia. CDR3 in DNA: TGCGCCAGCAGCCAAGGGCAGGCCTACTATGGCTACACCTTC. It specifies CASSQGQAYYGYTF.